Below are 8 T cell receptor beta chains sequenced from a single sample in a study of graft-versus-host responses after intestinal transplantation. Their specific antigens are unknown. Some clones are missing from TCRdb's copy, which holds only in-frame ones; the method was immunoSEQ multiplex PCR. Here the sample spans about 93,000 clones, roughly 85% being singletons. Sequencing used unstimulated CD4+ T cells sorted from spleen or lymph node cells, obtained before intestinal transplant. The receptor source for this set is a human donor who received an intestinal transplant.

V usage is TRBV6-1 and J usage is TRBJ1-5, with a possible D match to TRBD1 (6 bases). This CDR3 comprises 18 residues. V dropped 0 bases and J dropped 4 bases, with 19 bases sitting between them. Germline V gives CDR1 MNHNS, CDR2 SASEGT. The CDR3 loop is CASSEARNRVRRNQPQHF. The CDR3 DNA reads TGTGCCAGCAGTGAAGCCCGAAACAGGGTACGGCGAAATCAGCCCCAGCATTTT.

The V and J genes are TRBV28 and TRBJ2-7; a possible D gene is TRBD2 (6 bases). This CDR3 has 14 amino acids. The germline V gene has CDR1 MDHEN and CDR2 SYDVKM. Between the trimmed V and J ends, which lost 3 bases and 5 bases, there was a span of 14 bases. The CDR3 loop is CASSLRGFNHEQYF. The CDR3 DNA sequence: TGTGCCAGCAGTTTGCGGGGCTTCAACCACGAGCAGTACTTC.

Here the CDR3 DNA reads TGTGCCAGCAGTTCCTACGGGGACAGGGGGGGCAATTCACCCCTCCACTTT. Protein product: CASSSYGDRGGNSPLHF. The chain joins TRBV28 to TRBJ1-6, with 11 bases lining up with TRBD1. Germline values: CDR1 MDHEN, CDR2 SYDVKM. V lost 4 bases and J lost 7; bases outside the gene matches: 9. The CDR3 is made up of 17 amino acids.

CDR3 sequence: CASSVEAGPGYEQYF. Written as DNA, the CDR3 is TGTGCCAGCAGCGTAGAGGCGGGTCCAGGCTACGAGCAGTACTTC. This chain uses TRBV9 with TRBJ2-7; D is perhaps TRBD2 (5 bases). The V end lost 0 bases, the J end lost 3 bases, and 13 bases lay between the germline ends. The CDR3 consists of 15 residues. Germline CDR1 is SGDLS and CDR2 is YYNGEE.

This clone was seen a few times. The chain carries TRBV6-5 and TRBJ2-7; 9 bases fit TRBD1. The CDR3 has 14 amino acids. The V gene's germline CDR1 is MNHEY and CDR2 SVGAGI. Trimming took 6 bases from V and 0 from J; bases not matched to a gene: 3. The DNA of the CDR3 is TGTGCCAGCAGGATGGGACAGGGCTCCTACGAGCAGTACTTC. Its translation is CASRMGQGSYEQYF.

V usage is TRBV9 and J usage is TRBJ2-3; D remains unclear. Trimming pared 0 bases from V and 2 bases from J, leaving 4 bases between. Germline CDR1 reads SGDLS; CDR2 reads YYNGEE. The CDR3 consists of 13 residues. CDR3 DNA: TGTGCCAGCAGCGTAGCCCACACAGATACGCAGTATTTT. This encodes CASSVAHTDTQYF. The complete variable domain, with remaining parts taken from reference TRBV9 and TRBJ2-3, reads DSGVTQTPKHLITATGQRVTLRCSPRSGDLSVYWYQQSLDQGLQFLIQYYNGEERAKGNILERFSAQQFPDLHSELNLSSLELGDSALYFCASSVAHTDTQYFGPGTRLTVL.

The chain carries TRBV14 and TRBJ1-2; maybe TRBD1 (5 bases). Germline CDR1 SGHDN, CDR2 FVKESK. The V gene lost 3 bases and the J gene lost 1 base, with 6 bases spanning the gap. The CDR3 is 13 amino acids. Here the CDR3 DNA reads TGTGCCAGCAGCCAGGGGGGTAACTATGGCTACACCTTC. Protein sequence: CASSQGGNYGYTF. Based on the CDR3 plus reference TRBV14 and TRBJ1-2, the full variable domain is EAGVTQFPSHSVIEKGQTVTLRCDPISGHDNLYWYRRVMGKEIKFLLHFVKESKQDESGMPNNRFLAERTGGTYSTLKVQPAELEDSGVYFCASSQGGNYGYTFGSGTRLTVV.

About this clone itself: Distinct nucleotide sequences in the sample also encode this CDR3. V usage is TRBV29-1 and J usage is TRBJ1-1, with 11 bases fitting TRBD1. CDR1 and CDR2 (germline): SQVTM, ANQGSEA. The CDR3 sequence is 13 residues long. Trimming took 7 bases from V and 5 from J; bases not matched to a gene: 6. The chain's CDR3 is CSADRGRGTEAFF. CDR3 bases: TGCAGCGCGGACAGGGGGCGGGGGACTGAAGCTTTCTTT.